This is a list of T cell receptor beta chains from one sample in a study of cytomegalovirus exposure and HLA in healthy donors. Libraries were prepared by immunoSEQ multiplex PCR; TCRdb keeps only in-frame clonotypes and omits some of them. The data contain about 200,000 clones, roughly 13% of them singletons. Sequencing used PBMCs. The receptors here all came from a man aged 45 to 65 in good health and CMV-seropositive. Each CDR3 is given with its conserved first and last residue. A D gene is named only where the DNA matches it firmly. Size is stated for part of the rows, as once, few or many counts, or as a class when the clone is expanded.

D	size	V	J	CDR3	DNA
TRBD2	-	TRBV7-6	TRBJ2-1	CASSFLGATSGGSYNEQFF	TGTGCCAGCAGCTTCCTAGGAGCCACTAGCGGGGGTTCCTACAATGAGCAGTTCTTC
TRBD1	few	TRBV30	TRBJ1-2	CAWTPPPRGDGYTF	TGTGCCTGGACCCCCCCGCCCAGGGGGGATGGCTACACCTTC
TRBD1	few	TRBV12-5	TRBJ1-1	CASGRDSLVAFF	TGTGCTAGTGGTCGGGACAGCCTTGTTGCTTTCTTT
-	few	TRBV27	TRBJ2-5	CASSFSQAIQETQYF	TGTGCCAGCAGTTTTTCCCAAGCCATCCAAGAGACCCAGTACTTC
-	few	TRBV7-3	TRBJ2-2	CASSLTQTGTGELFF	TGTGCCAGCAGCTTAACGCAAACTGGCACCGGGGAGCTGTTTTTT
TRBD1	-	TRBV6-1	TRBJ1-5	CASSETRGQGNQPQHF	TGTGCCAGCAGTGAAACCAGGGGGCAAGGCAATCAGCCCCAGCATTTT
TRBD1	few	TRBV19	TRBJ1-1	CASTSGTGGRGTEAFF	TGTGCCAGTACCTCCGGGACAGGGGGCCGGGGCACTGAAGCTTTCTTT
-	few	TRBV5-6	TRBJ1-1	CASSYTGSSTEAFF	TGTGCCAGCAGCTACACAGGGTCAAGCACTGAAGCTTTCTTT
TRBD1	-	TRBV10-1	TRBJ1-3	CASSDGTGWGNTIYF	TGCGCCAGCAGTGATGGGACAGGCTGGGGAAACACCATATATTTT
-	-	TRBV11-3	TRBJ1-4	CASSSSTGATNEKLFF	TGTGCCAGCAGCTCTTCGACAGGCGCAACTAATGAAAAACTGTTTTTT
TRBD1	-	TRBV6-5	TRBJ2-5	CASSPLGQRSETQYF	TGTGCCAGCAGTCCTCTGGGACAGCGATCAGAGACCCAGTACTTC
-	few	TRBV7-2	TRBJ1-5	CASSPGHSNQPQHF	TGTGCCAGCAGCCCGGGACATAGCAATCAGCCCCAGCATTTT
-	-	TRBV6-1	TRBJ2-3	CASNFMITDTQYF	TGTGCCAGCAACTTCATGATCACAGATACGCAGTATTTT
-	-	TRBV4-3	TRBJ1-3	CASSQEVAGNTIYF	TGCGCCAGCAGCCAAGAGGTGGCAGGAAACACCATATATTTT
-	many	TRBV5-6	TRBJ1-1	CASSAGENTEAFF	TGTGCCAGCAGCGCAGGGGAGAACACTGAAGCTTTCTTT
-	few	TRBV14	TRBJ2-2	CASRGPANTGELFF	TGTGCCAGCAGGGGGCCAGCAAACACCGGGGAGCTGTTTTTT
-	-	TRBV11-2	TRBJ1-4	CASSLNRRNEKLFF	TGTGCCAGCAGCTTGAACAGACGTAATGAAAAACTGTTTTTT
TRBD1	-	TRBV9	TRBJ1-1	CASSARDRGWTEAFF	TGTGCCAGCAGCGCCCGGGACAGGGGATGGACTGAAGCTTTCTTT
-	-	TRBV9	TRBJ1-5	CASSATGSNQPQHF	TGTGCCAGCAGCGCGACAGGTAGCAATCAGCCCCAGCATTTT
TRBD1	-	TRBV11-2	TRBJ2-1	CASSTGSPTGVRSYNEQFF	TGTGCCAGCAGCACAGGTAGCCCGACAGGGGTCCGGTCCTACAATGAGCAGTTCTTC
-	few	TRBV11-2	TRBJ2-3	CASSLRRGAPDTQYF	TGTGCCAGCAGCTTACGACGGGGGGCCCCAGATACGCAGTATTTT
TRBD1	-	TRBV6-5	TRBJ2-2	CASSRDRGNTGELFF	TGTGCCAGCAGTCGGGACAGGGGAAACACCGGGGAGCTGTTTTTT
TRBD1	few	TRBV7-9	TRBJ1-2	CASSLPLGTGKGYTF	TGTGCCAGCAGCTTACCCCTAGGGACAGGGAAAGGCTACACCTTC
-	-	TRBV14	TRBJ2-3	CASSGQVGGTDTQYF	TGTGCCAGCAGCGGGCAGGTGGGAGGCACAGATACGCAGTATTTT
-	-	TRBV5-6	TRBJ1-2	CASSLYSGASTGGYTF	TGTGCCAGCAGCTTGTACTCGGGAGCCTCAACCGGTGGCTACACCTTC
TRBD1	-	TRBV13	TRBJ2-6	CASSPGGSGANVLTF	TGTGCCAGCAGCCCAGGGGGATCCGGGGCCAACGTCCTGACTTTC
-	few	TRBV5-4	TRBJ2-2	CASSLVGEGELFF	TGTGCCAGCAGCTTGGTCGGGGAGGGGGAGCTGTTTTTT
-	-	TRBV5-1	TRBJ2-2	CASSRGGYTGELFF	TGCGCCAGCTCCAGGGGCGGCTACACCGGGGAGCTGTTTTTT
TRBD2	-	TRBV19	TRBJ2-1	CASIGTSGASYNEQFF	TGTGCCAGTATTGGGACTAGCGGGGCCTCCTACAATGAGCAGTTCTTC
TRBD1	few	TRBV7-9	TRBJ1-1	CASSKGQDNTEAFF	TGTGCCAGCAGCAAGGGACAGGATAACACTGAAGCTTTCTTT
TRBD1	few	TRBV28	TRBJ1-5	CASRFPGTADNQPQHF	TGTGCCAGCCGGTTTCCCGGGACAGCGGATAATCAGCCCCAGCATTTT
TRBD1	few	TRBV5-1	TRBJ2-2	CASSYSGTGAGELFF	TGCGCCAGCAGTTACTCCGGGACAGGTGCCGGGGAGCTGTTTTTT
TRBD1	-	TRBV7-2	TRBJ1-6	CASSGQGANSPLHF	TGTGCCAGCAGCGGACAGGGGGCTAATTCACCCCTCCACTTT